The clone carrying this T cell receptor beta chain was seen more than once but under ten times. This entry is derived from a study of blood T cells in healthy people across ages. Through a sample-barcoded 5' primer and a J-beta primer mix, a second PCR was run for roughly 6 to 11 cycles. MiXCR, applied by TCRdb to the 5' RACE reads, yields one record per CDR3 protein. Among some 880,000 distinct CDR3 sequences, under 40% were seen once, and the ten largest hold roughly 13%. There are 15 residues in the CDR3. The trim removed 3 bases at V and 5 bases at J, leaving 5 bases unmatched. The V gene's germline CDR1 is SGHRS and CDR2 YFSETQ. Donors were healthy Caucasian individuals from Russia aged about 6 to 95.

The chain recombines TRBV5-1 with TRBJ1-6, with TRBD1 matching over 7 bases. Material: blood. The TCR sequence derives from a man in his late teens or twenties in good health. The CDR3 DNA sequence: TGCGCCAGCAGCTCCCAGGGGGTGAATAATTCACCCCTCCACTTT. Translating it yields CASSSQGVNNSPLHF.